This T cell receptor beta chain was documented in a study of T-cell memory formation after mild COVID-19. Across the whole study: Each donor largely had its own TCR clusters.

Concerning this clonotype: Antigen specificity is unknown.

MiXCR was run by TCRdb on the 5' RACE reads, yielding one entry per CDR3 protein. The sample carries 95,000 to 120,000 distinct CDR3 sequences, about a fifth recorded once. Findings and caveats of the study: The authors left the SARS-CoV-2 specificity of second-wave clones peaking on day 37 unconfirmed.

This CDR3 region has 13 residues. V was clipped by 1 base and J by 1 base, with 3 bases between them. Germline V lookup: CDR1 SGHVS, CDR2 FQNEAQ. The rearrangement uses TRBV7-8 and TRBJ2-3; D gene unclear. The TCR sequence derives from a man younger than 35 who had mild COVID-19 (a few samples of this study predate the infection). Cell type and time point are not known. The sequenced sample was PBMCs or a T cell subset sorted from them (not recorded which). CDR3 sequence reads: CASSLDRTDTQYF. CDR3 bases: TGTGCCAGCAGCTTAGACCGCACAGATACGCAGTATTTT.